Each of the 16 T cell receptor beta chains below was sequenced from the same sample in a study of long-term antiretroviral therapy in people with HIV (dated by TCRdb to 2021 to 2024). Sequencing of the TRB variable region was done with the immunoSEQ hsTCRB v3.0 assay at survey level resolution. Not all clones reach the TCRdb copy of this immuneACCESS table, which keeps in-frame sequences only. Checked studies attribute under half of the gap to unresolved V genes and leave the rest unexplained. Here the sample has some 48,000 clones; roughly 80% occur a single time. Of the sample, more than 2.5% falls within the top ten clones. The sample in question was unsorted PBMCs, obtained 0.8 years after starting antiretroviral therapy. The receptor set was obtained from a woman between 18 and 30 years old with HIV.

V usage is TRBV7-2 and J usage is TRBJ1-5; TRBD1 is a possible D gene (5 bases). V dropped 1 base and J dropped 1 base, with 17 bases sitting between them. The germline V gene encodes CDR1 SGHTA and CDR2 FQGNSA. The CDR3 is 18 residues long. This CDR3 is CASSLDGAGWGSNQPQHF. As DNA, the CDR3 is TGTGCCAGCAGCTTAGATGGTGCAGGGTGGGGGAGCAATCAGCCCCAGCATTTT.

The chain carries TRBV25-1 and TRBJ1-5; weak D call: TRBD1 (6 bases). Germline loops: CDR1 MGHDK, CDR2 SYGVNS. This CDR3 comprises 14 residues. V was cut by 4 bases and J by 4 bases, with 11 bases left in between. CDR3 DNA: TGTGCCAGCAGTGGGGTAGGGGGAAATCAGCCCCAGCATTTT. Protein sequence: CASSGVGGNQPQHF.

The chain carries TRBV6-5 and TRBJ1-2; D is undetermined. CDR1 and CDR2 from the germline V gene are MNHEY and SVGAGI. The CDR3 runs to 14 residues. The V end lost 5 bases, the J end lost 8 bases, and 18 bases lay between the germline ends. The CDR3 DNA sequence: TGTGCCAGCAGTCCCGACATTTACCAACGGGGCTACACCTTC. Translation gives CASSPDIYQRGYTF.

J is TRBJ1-4 and V is TRBV5-4; TRBD1 agrees at 7 bases. Unmatched junction bases numbered 7, after V lost 4 bases and J lost 13 bases. Per germline, CDR1 SGHNT and CDR2 YYREEE (reference sequence). There are 12 residues in the CDR3. CDR3 protein: CASSDEQGRLFF. The CDR3 DNA reads as TGTGCCAGCAGCGACGAACAGGGGAGACTGTTTTTT.

This chain joins TRBV2 and TRBJ1-5; weak D call: TRBD1 (6 bases). This CDR3 comprises 15 residues. Germline CDR1 SNHLY, CDR2 FYNNEI. Trimming took 4 bases from V and 6 from J, leaving 16 bases between them. In nucleotides, the CDR3 is TGTGCCAGCAGTGCTTCGGCGGGGGCGGCTCAGCCCCAGCATTTT. It yields the protein CASSASAGAAQPQHF.

This clone was seen a few times. This rearrangement joins TRBV27 to TRBJ1-1; 8 bases match TRBD1. This CDR3 is built from 15 residues. In germline, CDR1 is MNHEY, CDR2 SMNVEV (reference sequence). Germline trimming cut 0 bases from V and 8 bases from J; bases unmatched to any gene: 8. Written as DNA, the CDR3 is TGTGCCAGCAGTTTATCACCGACCGGGACAGGCGAAGCTTTCTTT. Its translation: CASSLSPTGTGEAFF.

The rearrangement joins TRBV11-2 to TRBJ2-3, with unresolved D. CDR1 and CDR2 from the germline V gene are SGHAT and FQNNGV. The CDR3 totals 14 residues. Deletions cut 2 bases from V and 6 bases from J, with 12 bases between. This CDR3 reads CASSLMAGQDTQYF. CDR3 in DNA: TGTGCCAGCAGCTTAATGGCCGGTCAGGATACGCAGTATTTT.

This chain connects TRBV7-8 to TRBJ2-7; 10 positions agree with TRBD1. The CDR3 is 15 amino acids. Germline assignment: CDR1 SGHVS and CDR2 FQNEAQ. Trimming cost V 5 bases and J 3 bases; bases outside gene matches: 7. CDR3 nucleotide sequence: TGTGCCAGCAGCGCAGGACAGGGGGGTTACTACGAGCAGTACTTC. Amino acids: CASSAGQGGYYEQYF.

The CDR3 DNA reads as TGTGCCAGTAGTACACCGACAGGGACCTGGTATGGCTACACCTTC. The encoded protein is CASSTPTGTWYGYTF. J is TRBJ1-2 and V is TRBV19; 7 bases match TRBD1. V trimming: 4 bases; J trimming: 5 bases; junction bases outside the gene matches: 10. The CDR3 length is 15 residues. Germline V gene data show CDR1 as LNHDA and CDR2 as SQIVND (reference sequence).

The chain couples TRBV27 to TRBJ2-7, with a weak D call TRBD2 (5 bases). CDR3 length: 12 amino acids. Germline V gene sequence: CDR1 MNHEY, CDR2 SMNVEV (reference sequence). The V and J ends lost 4 bases and 7 bases respectively, with 11 bases between them. CDR3: CASSSLASEQYF. The CDR3 DNA reads TGTGCCAGCAGTTCCTTAGCGTCAGAGCAGTACTTC.

The chain joins TRBV7-9 to TRBJ1-1, with no clear D. Germline V gene data show CDR1 as SEHNR and CDR2 as FQNEAQ (reference sequence). Trimming removed 1 base at V and 0 bases at J, with 18 bases between. The CDR3 length is 18 residues. CDR3 bases: TGTGCCAGCAGCTTAGGACGGCGGATCTTTGGCCTGAACACTGAAGCTTTCTTT. Encoded protein: CASSLGRRIFGLNTEAFF.

The chain recombines TRBV4-3 with TRBJ2-1; the D is unclear. Trimming removed 3 bases at V and 3 bases at J, with 15 bases between. Germline V gene sequence: CDR1 LGHNA, CDR2 YSLEER. The CDR3 sequence is 16 residues long. CDR3 region: CASSHVRLDRYNEQFF. In nucleotides, the CDR3 is TGCGCCAGCAGCCATGTCCGACTGGACCGCTACAATGAGCAGTTCTTC.

V gene TRBV4-2 combines with J gene TRBJ2-7; tentatively, D is TRBD1 (6 bases). The CDR3 covers 14 residues. Trimming took off 0 bases at V and 3 bases at J, with 9 bases between the two ends. From germline, CDR1 is LGHNA and CDR2 YNFKEQ. Written as DNA, the CDR3 is TGTGCCAGCAGCCAAGAAGGGGGAATCTACGAGCAGTACTTC. It encodes CASSQEGGIYEQYF.

This rearrangement joins TRBV28 to TRBJ1-3; 9 bases fit TRBD1. In germline, CDR1 is MDHEN, CDR2 SYDVKM. V shed 5 bases and J 0 bases; nucleotides not matched to a gene: 8. This CDR3 is built from 17 residues. The CDR3 is CASSPHQGQGSGNTIYF. The CDR3 DNA reads TGTGCCAGCAGTCCCCACCAGGGACAGGGCTCTGGAAACACCATATATTTT.

The chain has TRBV27 and TRBJ2-7, with TRBD2 identical over 10 bases. Germline V CDR1 and CDR2: MNHEY, SMNVEV (reference sequence). V gave up 5 bases and J gave up 6 bases; unmatched junction bases: 16. The CDR3 loop spans 17 amino acids. In DNA, the CDR3 is TGTGCCAGCAGTGTTGGATACGGGACTAGCGCGGTAAGCGAGCAGTACTTC. It is translated as CASSVGYGTSAVSEQYF.

The rearrangement joins TRBV27 to TRBJ2-3; D unresolved. This CDR3 has 13 amino acids. Trimming removed 2 bases at V and 1 base at J, with 4 bases between. Germline loops: CDR1 MNHEY, CDR2 SMNVEV (reference sequence). This CDR3 is CASSLAGTDTQYF. The CDR3 coding sequence is TGTGCCAGCAGTTTAGCCGGCACAGATACGCAGTATTTT.